This T cell receptor (beta chain) comes out of a study of T cell repertoires in cytomegalovirus infection. Looking at the study overall: Public signatures in TCR beta pointed to CMV infection and matching HLA type. Notes on the study in general: HLA-C-restricted CMV clonotypes gave the most frequent clonotype in two of eight donors. Cumulative frequency of public TCR beta families picked out carriers of CMV plus the relevant HLA.

MiXCR was run by TCRdb on the reads, yielding one entry per CDR3 protein. Of around 440,000 distinct CDR3 sequences listed, roughly 12% are singletons. J gave up 6 bases and V 5 bases, and 4 bases lay outside the gene matches. CDR3 length: 13 amino acids. The table lists this clonotype with a few counts. The antigen remains undetermined. The chain carries TRBV12-3 or TRBV12-4 and TRBJ2-1, with 7 bases matching TRBD1. The TCR sequence derives from a human donor in good health (CMV status not recorded). Some clones in this sample may be carry-over from other donors' samples. Material for sequencing was PBMCs. Here the CDR3 DNA reads TGTGCCAGCAGTCGGACAGGTACCAATGAGCAGTTCTTC. This gives the protein CASSRTGTNEQFF.